Described below is a single TCR beta chain sequence and its context. The CDR3 has 15 amino acids. Trimming stripped 5 bases from V and 0 bases from J, with 11 bases between. CDR1 SGHTA and CDR2 FQGNSA come from the germline V gene. The data are from a study of blood T cell repertoires in COVID-19. Overall study: T cells, B-cell-depleted T cells, or PBMCs supplied cDNA or gDNA.

Produced via immunoSEQ multiplex PCR; TCRdb's table is partial and in-frame only. The sample includes about 95,000 clones, 89% of them seen just once. The sequence was obtained from a woman in her sixties or seventies with acute or convalescent COVID-19. The chain uses TRBV7-2 and TRBJ2-1; no firm D call. Sequencing was done on a sample of peripheral blood. CDR3: CASSAVFSSYNEQFF. Written as DNA, the CDR3 is TGTGCCAGCAGCGCGGTATTTAGCTCCTACAATGAGCAGTTCTTC. Full variable domain (outside the CDR3, taken from reference TRBV7-2 and TRBJ2-1): GAGVSQSPSNKVTEKGKDVELRCDPISGHTALYWYRQSLGQGLEFLIYFQGNSAPDKSGLPSDRFSAERTGGSVSTLTIQRTQQEDSAVYLCASSAVFSSYNEQFFGPGTRLTVL.